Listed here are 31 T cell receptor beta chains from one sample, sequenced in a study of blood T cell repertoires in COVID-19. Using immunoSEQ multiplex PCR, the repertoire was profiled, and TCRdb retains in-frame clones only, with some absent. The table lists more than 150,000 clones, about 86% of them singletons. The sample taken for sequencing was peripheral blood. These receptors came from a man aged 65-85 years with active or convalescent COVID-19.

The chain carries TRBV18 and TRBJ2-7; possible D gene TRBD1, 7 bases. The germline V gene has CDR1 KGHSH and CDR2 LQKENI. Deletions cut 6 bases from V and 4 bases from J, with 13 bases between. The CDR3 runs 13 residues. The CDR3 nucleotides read TGTGCCAGCTCTGCGGGACAGTGGTACGAGCAGTACTTC. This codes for CASSAGQWYEQYF.

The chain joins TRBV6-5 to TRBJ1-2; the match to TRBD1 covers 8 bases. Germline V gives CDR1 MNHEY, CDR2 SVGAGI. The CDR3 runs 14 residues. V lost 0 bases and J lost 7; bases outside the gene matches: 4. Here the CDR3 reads CASSYSGRGLGYTF. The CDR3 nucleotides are TGTGCCAGCAGTTACTCGGGCAGGGGGCTTGGCTACACCTTC.

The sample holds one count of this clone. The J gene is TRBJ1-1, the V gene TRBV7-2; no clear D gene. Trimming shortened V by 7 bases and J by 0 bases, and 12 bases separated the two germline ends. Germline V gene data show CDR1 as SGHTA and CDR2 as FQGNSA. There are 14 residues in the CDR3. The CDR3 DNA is TGTGCCAGCAACGTCGGCGGGTTGAACACTGAAGCTTTCTTT. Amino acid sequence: CASNVGGLNTEAFF.

CDR3: CASSLGSGWTGELFF. CDR3 DNA: TGCGCCAGCAGCTTGGGTTCAGGTTGGACCGGGGAGCTGTTTTTT. This rearrangement joins TRBV5-1 to TRBJ2-2, with unresolved D. The CDR3 has 15 amino acids. V lost 0 bases and J lost 5, with 11 bases in between. The V gene's germline CDR1 is SGHRS and CDR2 YFSETQ. The variable domain in full, completed from reference TRBV5-1 and TRBJ2-2, reads KAGVTQTPRYLIKTRGQQVTLSCSPISGHRSVSWYQQTPGQGLQFLFEYFSETQRNKGNFPGRFSGRQFSNSRSEMNVSTLELGDSALYLCASSLGSGWTGELFFGEGSRLTVL.

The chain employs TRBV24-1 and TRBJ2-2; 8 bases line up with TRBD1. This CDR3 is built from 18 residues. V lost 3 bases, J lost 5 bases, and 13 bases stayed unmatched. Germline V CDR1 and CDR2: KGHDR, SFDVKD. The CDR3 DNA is TGTGCCACCAGTGATCCTCTGGGGACAGGTTGGAGAACCGGGGAGCTGTTTTTT. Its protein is CATSDPLGTGWRTGELFF.

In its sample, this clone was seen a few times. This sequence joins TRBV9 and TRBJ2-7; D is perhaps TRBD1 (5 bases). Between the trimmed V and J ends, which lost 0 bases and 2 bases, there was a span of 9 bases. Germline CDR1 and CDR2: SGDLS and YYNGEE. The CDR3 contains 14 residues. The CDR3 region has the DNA TGTGCCAGCAGCGTAGGAGTGGGGCCCTACGAGCAGTACTTC. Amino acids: CASSVGVGPYEQYF. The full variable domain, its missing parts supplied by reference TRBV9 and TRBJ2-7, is DSGVTQTPKHLITATGQRVTLRCSPRSGDLSVYWYQQSLDQGLQFLIQYYNGEERAKGNILERFSAQQFPDLHSELNLSSLELGDSALYFCASSVGVGPYEQYFGPGTRLTVT.

This chain's CDR3 is CASSISAADTQYF. The CDR3 DNA sequence: TGTGCCAGCAGTATCAGCGCGGCAGATACGCAGTATTTT. The gene calls are TRBV6-4 and TRBJ2-3; D is undetermined. CDR1 is MRHNA and CDR2 is SNTAGT in the germline V gene. This CDR3 spans 13 amino acids. Trimming removed 5 bases from V and 4 bases from J, with 10 bases in between.

The CDR3 region is CASSPGFSGLLTDTQYF. DNA of the CDR3: TGCGCCAGCAGCCCCGGGTTTAGCGGACTACTAACAGATACGCAGTATTTT. V usage is TRBV4-3 and J usage is TRBJ2-3; possibly TRBD2 for D (6 bases). The V gene's germline CDR1 is LGHNA and CDR2 YSLEER. V lost 4 bases to trimming and J lost 3 bases, with 20 bases between them. This CDR3 comprises 17 residues.

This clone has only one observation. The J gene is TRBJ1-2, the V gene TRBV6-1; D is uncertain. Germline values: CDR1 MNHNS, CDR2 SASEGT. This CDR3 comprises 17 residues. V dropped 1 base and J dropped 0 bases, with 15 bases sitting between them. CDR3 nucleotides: TGTGCCAGCAGTGAAGTGTCTTCTCCGCGATCTAACTATGGCTACACCTTC. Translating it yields CASSEVSSPRSNYGYTF.

As DNA, the CDR3 is TGTGCCAGTAGTGGACGGGACAGCTCCTACGAGCAGTACTTC. This gives the protein CASSGRDSSYEQYF. This rearrangement joins TRBV19 to TRBJ2-7; 7 bases are a match to TRBD1. Germline V lookup: CDR1 LNHDA, CDR2 SQIVND (reference sequence). This CDR3 contains 14 residues. The trim removed 5 bases at V and 0 bases at J, leaving 4 bases unmatched.

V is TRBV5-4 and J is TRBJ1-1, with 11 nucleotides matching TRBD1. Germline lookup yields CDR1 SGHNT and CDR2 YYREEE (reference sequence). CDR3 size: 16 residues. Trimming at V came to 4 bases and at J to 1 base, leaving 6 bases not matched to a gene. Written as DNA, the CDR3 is TGTGCCAGCAGCCCCAAGGACAGGGGGCAGAACACTGAAGCTTTCTTT. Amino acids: CASSPKDRGQNTEAFF.

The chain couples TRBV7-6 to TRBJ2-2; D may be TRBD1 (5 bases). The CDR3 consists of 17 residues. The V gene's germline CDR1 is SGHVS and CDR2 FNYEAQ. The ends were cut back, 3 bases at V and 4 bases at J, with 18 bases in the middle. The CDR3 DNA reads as TGTGCCAGCAGCTTTCGTCTGGGGCCTTTCCCCACCGGGGAGCTGTTTTTT. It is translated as CASSFRLGPFPTGELFF.

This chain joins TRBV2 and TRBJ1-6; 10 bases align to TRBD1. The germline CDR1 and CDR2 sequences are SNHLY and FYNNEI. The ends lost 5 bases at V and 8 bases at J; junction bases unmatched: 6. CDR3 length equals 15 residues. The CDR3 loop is CASSYRDRGDSPLHF. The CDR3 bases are TGTGCCAGCAGTTACCGGGACAGGGGCGATTCACCCCTCCACTTT.

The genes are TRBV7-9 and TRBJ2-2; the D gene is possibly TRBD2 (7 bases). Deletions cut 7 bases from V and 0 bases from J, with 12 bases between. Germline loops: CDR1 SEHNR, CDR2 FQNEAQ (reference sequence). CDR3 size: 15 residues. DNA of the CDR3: TGTGCCAGCACCCGGGGGGCCGCGAACACCGGGGAGCTGTTTTTT. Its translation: CASTRGAANTGELFF.

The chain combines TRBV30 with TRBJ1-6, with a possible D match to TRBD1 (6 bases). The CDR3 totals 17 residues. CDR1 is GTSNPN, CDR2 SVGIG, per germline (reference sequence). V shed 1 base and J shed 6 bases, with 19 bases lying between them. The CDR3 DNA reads TGTGCCTGGAGTGCACGGGGGGCCGTCCCTCTTAATTCACCCCTCCACTTT. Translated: CAWSARGAVPLNSPLHF.

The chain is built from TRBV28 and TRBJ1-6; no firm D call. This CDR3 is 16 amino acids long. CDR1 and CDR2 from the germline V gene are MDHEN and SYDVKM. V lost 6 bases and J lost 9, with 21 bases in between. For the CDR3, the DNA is TGTGCCAGCAGCCTCTCCGGGGTGATTCTGGGTTCACCCCTCCACTTT. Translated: CASSLSGVILGSPLHF.

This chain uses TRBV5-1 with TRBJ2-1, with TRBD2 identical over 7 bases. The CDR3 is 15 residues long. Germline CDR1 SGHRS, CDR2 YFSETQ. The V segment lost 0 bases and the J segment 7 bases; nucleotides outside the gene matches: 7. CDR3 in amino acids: CASSLVAGGGNEQFF. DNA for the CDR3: TGCGCCAGCAGCTTGGTGGCCGGCGGGGGTAATGAGCAGTTCTTC.

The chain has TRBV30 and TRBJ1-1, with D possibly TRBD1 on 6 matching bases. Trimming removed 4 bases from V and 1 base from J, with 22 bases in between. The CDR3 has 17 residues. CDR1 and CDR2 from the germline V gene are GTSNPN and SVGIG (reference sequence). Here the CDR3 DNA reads TGTGCCTGGAACAGGGATAAACTCACGGCGGGGAACACTGAAGCTTTCTTT. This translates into CAWNRDKLTAGNTEAFF.

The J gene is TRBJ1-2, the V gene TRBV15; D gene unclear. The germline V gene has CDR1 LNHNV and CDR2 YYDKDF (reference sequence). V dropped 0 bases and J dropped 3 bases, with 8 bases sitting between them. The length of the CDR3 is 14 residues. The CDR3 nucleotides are TGTGCCACCAGCAGAGAGCGCGGGGACTATGGCTACACCTTC. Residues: CATSRERGDYGYTF.

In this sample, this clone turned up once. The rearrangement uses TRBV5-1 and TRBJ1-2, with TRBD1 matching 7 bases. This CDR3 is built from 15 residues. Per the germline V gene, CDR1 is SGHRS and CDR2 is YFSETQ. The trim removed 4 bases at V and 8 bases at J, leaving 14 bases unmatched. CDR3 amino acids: CASSPGTARGLGYTF. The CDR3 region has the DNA TGCGCCAGCAGCCCCGGGACAGCGCGAGGATTAGGCTACACCTTC. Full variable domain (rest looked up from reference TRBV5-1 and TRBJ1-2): KAGVTQTPRYLIKTRGQQVTLSCSPISGHRSVSWYQQTPGQGLQFLFEYFSETQRNKGNFPGRFSGRQFSNSRSEMNVSTLELGDSALYLCASSPGTARGLGYTFGSGTRLTVV.

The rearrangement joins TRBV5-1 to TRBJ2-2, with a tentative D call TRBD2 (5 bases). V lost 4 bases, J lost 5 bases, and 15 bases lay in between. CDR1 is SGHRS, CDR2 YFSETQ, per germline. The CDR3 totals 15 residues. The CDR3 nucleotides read TGCGCCAGCAGCCGGACGGAGGCGAGGACCGGGGAGCTGTTTTTT. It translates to CASSRTEARTGELFF.

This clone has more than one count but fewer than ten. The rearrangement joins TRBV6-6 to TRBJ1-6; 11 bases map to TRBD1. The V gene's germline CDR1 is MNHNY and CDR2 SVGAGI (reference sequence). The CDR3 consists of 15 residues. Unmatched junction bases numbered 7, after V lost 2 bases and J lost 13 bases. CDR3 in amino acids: CASSYRTGGGSPLHF. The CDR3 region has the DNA TGTGCCAGCAGTTACAGGACAGGGGGCGGATCGCCCCTCCACTTT.

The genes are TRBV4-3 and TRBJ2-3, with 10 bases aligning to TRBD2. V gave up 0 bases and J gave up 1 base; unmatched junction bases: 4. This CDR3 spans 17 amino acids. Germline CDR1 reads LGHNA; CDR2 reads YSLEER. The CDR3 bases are TGCGCCAGCAGCCAAGATCTCCTAGCGGGGGGCACAGATACGCAGTATTTT. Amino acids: CASSQDLLAGGTDTQYF.

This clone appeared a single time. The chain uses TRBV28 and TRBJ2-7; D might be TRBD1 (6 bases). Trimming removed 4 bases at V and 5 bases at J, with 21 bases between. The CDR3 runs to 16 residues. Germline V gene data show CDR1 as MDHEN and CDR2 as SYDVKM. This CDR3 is CASSSPSTGSDHEQYF. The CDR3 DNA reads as TGTGCCAGCAGTTCACCTTCGACAGGCTCTGACCACGAGCAGTACTTC.

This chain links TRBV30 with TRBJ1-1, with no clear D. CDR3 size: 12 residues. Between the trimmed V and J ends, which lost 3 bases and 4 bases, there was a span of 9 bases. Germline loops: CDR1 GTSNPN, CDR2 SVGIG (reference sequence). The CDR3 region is CAWRRAGTEAFF. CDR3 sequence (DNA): TGTGCCTGGAGGCGCGCGGGCACTGAAGCTTTCTTT. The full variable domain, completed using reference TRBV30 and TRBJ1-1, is SQTIHQWPATLVQPVGSPLSLECTVEGTSNPNLYWYRQAAGRGLQLLFYSVGIGQISSEVPQNLSASRPQDRQFILSSKKLLLSDSGFYLCAWRRAGTEAFFGQGTRLTVV.

CDR3 DNA sequence: TGTGCCACCGAATCCCGGGACACCTATGGCTACACCTTC. Protein sequence: CATESRDTYGYTF. The chain links TRBV19 to TRBJ1-2, with D tentatively TRBD1 (6 bases). Germline loops: CDR1 LNHDA, CDR2 SQIVND (reference sequence). The CDR3 extends over 13 amino acids. The V gene lost 10 bases and the J gene lost 4 bases, with 16 bases spanning the gap. The entire variable domain, with the rest obtained from reference TRBV19 and TRBJ1-2, is as follows: DGGITQSPKYLFRKEGQNVTLSCEQNLNHDAMYWYRQDPGQGLRLIYYSQIVNDFQKGDIAEGYSVSREKKESFPLTVTSAQKNPTAFYLCATESRDTYGYTFGSGTRLTVV.

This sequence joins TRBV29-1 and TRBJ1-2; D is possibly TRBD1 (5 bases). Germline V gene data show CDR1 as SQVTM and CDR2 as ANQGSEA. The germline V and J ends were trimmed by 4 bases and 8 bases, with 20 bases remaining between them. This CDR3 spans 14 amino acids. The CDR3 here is CSVVSHGGTTGYTF. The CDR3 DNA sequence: TGCAGCGTTGTCTCCCATGGCGGGACGACAGGCTACACCTTC.

The CDR3 sequence: CASSPGQGAREQYF. Written as DNA, the CDR3 is TGTGCCAGCTCACCCGGACAGGGGGCAAGGGAGCAGTACTTC. The chain employs TRBV18 and TRBJ2-7, with 11 bases that match TRBD1. Germline CDR1 reads KGHSH; CDR2 reads LQKENI. J gave up 7 bases and V 3 bases, and 5 bases lay outside the gene matches. This CDR3 region has 14 residues.

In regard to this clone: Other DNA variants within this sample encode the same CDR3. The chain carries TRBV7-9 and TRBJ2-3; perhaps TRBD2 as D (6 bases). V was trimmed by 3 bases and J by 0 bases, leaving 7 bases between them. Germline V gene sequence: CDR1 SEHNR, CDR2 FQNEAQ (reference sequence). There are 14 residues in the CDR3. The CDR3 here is CASSFGGSTDTQYF. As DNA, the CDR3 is TGTGCCAGCAGCTTCGGGGGAAGCACAGATACGCAGTATTTT.

The CDR3 nucleotides read TGTGCCAGCAGCTTAGAGGTTTGGACAAACTATGGCTACACCTTC. Its protein product is CASSLEVWTNYGYTF. The chain employs TRBV7-8 and TRBJ1-2; D is perhaps TRBD1 (5 bases). The CDR3 totals 15 residues. V shed 1 base and J shed 2 bases, with 11 bases lying between them. Germline CDR1 SGHVS, CDR2 FQNEAQ.

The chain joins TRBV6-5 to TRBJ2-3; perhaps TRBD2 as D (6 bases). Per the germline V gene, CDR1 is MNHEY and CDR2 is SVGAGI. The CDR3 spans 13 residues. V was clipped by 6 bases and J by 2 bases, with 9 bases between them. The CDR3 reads CASRPGVTDTQYF. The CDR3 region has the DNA TGTGCCAGCAGACCGGGGGTCACAGATACGCAGTATTTT.